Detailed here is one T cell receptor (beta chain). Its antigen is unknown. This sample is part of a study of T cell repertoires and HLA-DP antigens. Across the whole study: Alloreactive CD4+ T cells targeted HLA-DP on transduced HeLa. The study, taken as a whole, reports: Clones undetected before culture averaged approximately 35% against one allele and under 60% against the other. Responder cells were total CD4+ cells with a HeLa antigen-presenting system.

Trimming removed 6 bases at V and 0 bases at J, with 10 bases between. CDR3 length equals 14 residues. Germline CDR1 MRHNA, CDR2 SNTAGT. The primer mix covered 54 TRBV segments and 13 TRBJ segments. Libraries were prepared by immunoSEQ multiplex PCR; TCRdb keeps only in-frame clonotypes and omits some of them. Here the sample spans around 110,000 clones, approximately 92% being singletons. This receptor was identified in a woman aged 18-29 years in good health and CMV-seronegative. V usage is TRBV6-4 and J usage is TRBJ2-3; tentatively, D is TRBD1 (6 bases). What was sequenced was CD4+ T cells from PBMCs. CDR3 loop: CASRRTDSTDTQYF. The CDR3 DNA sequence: TGTGCCAGCAGGAGGACAGATAGCACAGATACGCAGTATTTT.